The T cell receptor (beta chain) under discussion was sequenced for a study of molecular identifiers for immune sequencing clone quantification. Broader study findings: In naive cells, clones above 20 RNA copies held under 1% of molecules, whereas in effector cells they held over 97%.

The authors built bulk TCR libraries by previously described methods with listed TCR primers. TCRdb itself ran the PCR reads through MiXCR, one entry per CDR3 protein. The sample lists 60,000 to 70,000 distinct CDR3 sequences, roughly a fifth seen once, with approximately 1.5% in the top ten. Regarding this clonotype: Its antigen remains unidentified.

Isolation of naive CD8 T cells was achieved by sorting on a CD8+CD4-CCR7+CD45RA+ phenotype. This TCR was sampled from a human donor in good health. Some libraries in this study had Jurkat cell RNA spiked in. The material sequenced was naive CD8+ T cells from blood, with Jurkat cell RNA spiked in. As for subset: FACS-sorted CD8+CD4-CCR7+CD45RA+ naive T cells.

The CDR3 nucleotides are TGTGCCAGCAGTGGGAAACGGACAGGGGACCCCTACGAGCAGTACTTC. Amino acid sequence: CASSGKRTGDPYEQYF. The chain combines TRBV25-1 with TRBJ2-7, with 9 nucleotides matching TRBD1. The trim removed 4 bases at V and 2 bases at J, leaving 9 bases unmatched. The CDR3 length is 16 residues. From germline, CDR1 is MGHDK and CDR2 SYGVNS.